Included here is one TCR beta chain sequence, with context. The antigen this receptor binds is unknown. Per-base quality was not reported, and no clone a single base away is much larger than it. The time point label, read with the paper, signifies: individuals recovered from natural SARS-CoV-2 infection. TCRbeta CDR3 regions were sequenced with the immunoSEQ Assay. After extraction, genomic DNA underwent amplification by bias-controlled multiplex PCR, followed by high-throughput sequencing. The authors' analysis ran thus. To quantify the absolute abundance of each unique TCRbeta CDR3 region, sequences were collapsed and filtered. T cell fraction was estimated by normalizing TCRbeta template counts to usable DNA, with usable DNA measured through amplification of reference genes found in all nucleated cells. Repertoire TCRs were annotated as SARS-CoV-2-specific when V gene, CDR3 amino acid sequence and J gene were exactly matched to a known reactive TCR set. The reference SARS-CoV-2 TCR set came from MIRA and was filtered for enrichment in COVID-19-positive ImmuneCODE repertoires, removing public or cross-reactive TCRs. Drawing on the MIRA antigens, annotated TCRs were analysed further at the level of specific ORF or position within ORF. Breadth was defined as the number of annotated unique rearrangements divided by the total number of unique productive rearrangements, and depth was defined as the summed frequency of the annotated unique rearrangements. Two-sided Wilcoxon rank-sum tests were applied when comparing TCR breadth between groups. What TCRdb holds here is the immuneACCESS table cut down to in-frame rearrangements. Part of the clones is not present; checked against another copy, under half of the missing clones reflect an unresolved V gene, and the others are unexplained. The DNA was the basis for D and trimming; V, J and clone size are from that table. The table for this sample lists 43,000 or so clones; about 80% of them were counted only once. Around 47% of the sample goes to the ten largest clones.

The junction shows trimming of 0 bases on V and 6 bases on J, and the gene matches do not reach 2 bases of it. The CDR3 measures 13 amino acids from cysteine to phenylalanine. The sequence is cut down to CDR3 DNA, 39 bases in frame from base 1. Taken from the germline V gene, the CDR1 and CDR2 loops are SGHDT and YYEEEE. The source of the sample is a study of Ad26.COV2.S vaccination and SARS-CoV-2 variants (dated by TCRdb to the early 2020s). For context, the study as a whole: Sequencing of the TCRbeta repertoire served to evaluate the specificity and breadth of SARS-CoV-2-reactive T cell receptors following Ad26.COV2.S vaccination. The TCR-sequenced set comprised about 32 samples: some 20 Ad26.COV2.S vaccine recipients, 5 placebo recipients and 8 SARS-CoV-2 convalescent individuals.

Overall results and qualifications from the work: Substantial breadth of spike-specific CD8+ and CD4+ T cell responses was reported after vaccination. It was noted by the authors that total T cell responses may have been underestimated by the TCR breadth and depth analyses. Non-spike TCR breadth was comparable between vaccine and placebo recipients, consistent with the vaccine containing only spike. Spike-specific TCR breadth was higher in Ad26.COV2.S recipients than in placebo recipients (P = 0.0014).

The sequenced sample was peripheral blood, obtained after recovery from COVID-19. The chain links TRBV5-6 with TRBJ1-2, with TRBD1 identical over 7 junction bases. This sequence was found in a human donor who had recovered from COVID-19. The CDR3 corresponds to CASSLDQGDGYTF. In nucleotides, the sequence is TGTGCCAGCAGCTTGGACCAGGGGGATGGCTACACCTTC.